This T cell receptor beta chain was profiled in a study of molecular identifiers for immune sequencing clone quantification. It was with previously described methods and listed TCR primers that bulk TCR libraries were made. TCRdb used MiXCR to reprocess the PCR reads, holding one entry per CDR3 protein. Of hundreds of thousands of distinct CDR3 sequences listed, 25% are singletons. The germline V gene encodes CDR1 LGHNA and CDR2 YSLEER. The CDR3 is 13 amino acids. V was trimmed by 0 bases and J by 8 bases, leaving 8 bases between them. Based on a CD8+CD4-CCR7+CD45RA+ profile, naive CD8 T cells were sorted. In this sample, this clonotype turned up many times. Its specificity is unknown. General study results and limits: It was shown that clones above 20 RNA copies held over 99% of effector molecules, but under 1% in naive cells.

The sample taken for sequencing was naive CD8+ T cells from blood, with Jurkat cell RNA spiked in. Regarding subset: FACS-sorted CD8+CD4-CCR7+CD45RA+ naive T cells. The V and J genes are TRBV4-3 and TRBJ2-1, with D unclear. The TCR comes from a human donor in good health. Some libraries in this study had Jurkat cell RNA spiked in. The CDR3: CASSQDWADEQFF. The CDR3 DNA reads TGCGCCAGCAGCCAAGATTGGGCCGATGAGCAGTTCTTC.